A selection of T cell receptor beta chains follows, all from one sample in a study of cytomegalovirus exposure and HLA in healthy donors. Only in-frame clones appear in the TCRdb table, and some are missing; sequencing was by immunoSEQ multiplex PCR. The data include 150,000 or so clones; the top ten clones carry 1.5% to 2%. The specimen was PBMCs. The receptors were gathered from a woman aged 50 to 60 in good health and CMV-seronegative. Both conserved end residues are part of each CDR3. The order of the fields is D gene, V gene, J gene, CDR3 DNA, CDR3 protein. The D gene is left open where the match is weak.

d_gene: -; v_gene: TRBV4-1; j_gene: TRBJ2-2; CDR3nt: TGCGCCAGCAGCCAAGAGGAGGTGCCCGGGGAGCTGTTTTTT; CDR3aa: CASSQEEVPGELFF
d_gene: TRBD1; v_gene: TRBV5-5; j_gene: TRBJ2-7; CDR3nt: TGTGCCAGCAGCTTACAGGGGGCGAGAATCTACGAGCAGTACTTC; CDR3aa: CASSLQGARIYEQYF
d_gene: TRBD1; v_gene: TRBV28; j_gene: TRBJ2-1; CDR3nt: TGTGCCAGCAGTTCGACAGGGTACAATGAGCAGTTCTTC; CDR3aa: CASSSTGYNEQFF
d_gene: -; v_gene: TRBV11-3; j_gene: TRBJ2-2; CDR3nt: TGTGCCAGCAGTTTTTGGAGCGGCGGGGAGCTGTTTTTT; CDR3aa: CASSFWSGGELFF
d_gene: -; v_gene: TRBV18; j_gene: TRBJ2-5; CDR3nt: TGTGCCAGCTCACCATGGGCGAGTTCGGGGCAAGAGACCCAGTACTTC; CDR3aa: CASSPWASSGQETQYF
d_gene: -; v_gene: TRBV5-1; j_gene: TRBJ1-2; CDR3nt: TGCGCCAGCAGCATGAGGGTCGACAGGATTATCTATGGCTACACCTTC; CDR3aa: CASSMRVDRIIYGYTF
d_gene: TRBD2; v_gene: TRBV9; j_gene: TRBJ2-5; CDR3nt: TGTGCCAGCAGCGTAGCACTAGCGGGAGAAGAGCAGTACTTC; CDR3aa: CASSVALAGEEQYF
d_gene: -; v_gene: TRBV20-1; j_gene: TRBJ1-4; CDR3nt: TGCAGTGCTACGGTACGAGAAAAACTGTTTTTT; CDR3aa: CSATVREKLFF
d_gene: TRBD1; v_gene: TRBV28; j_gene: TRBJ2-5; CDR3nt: TGTGCCAGCAGTTTCGGGCGTCAGGGGGCGCGGGAGACCCAGTACTTC; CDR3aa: CASSFGRQGARETQYF
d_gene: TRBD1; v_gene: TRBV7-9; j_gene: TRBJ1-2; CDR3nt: TGTGCCAGCAGCCCCTCAGGGGGATGGGGCTACACCTTC; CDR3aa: CASSPSGGWGYTF
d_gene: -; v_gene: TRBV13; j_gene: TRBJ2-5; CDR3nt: TGTGCCAGCAGCTTAGGTCGGGGACAAGAGACCCAGTACTTC; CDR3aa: CASSLGRGQETQYF
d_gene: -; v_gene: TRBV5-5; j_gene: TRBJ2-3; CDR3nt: TGTGCCAGCAGCTTGGTGCTAGCAGCAGATACGCAGTATTTT; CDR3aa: CASSLVLAADTQYF
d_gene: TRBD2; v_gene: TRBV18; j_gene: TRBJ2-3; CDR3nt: TGTGCCAGCTCACCCGGACTAGCGGGAGGGTCTGATACGCAGTATTTT; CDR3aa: CASSPGLAGGSDTQYF
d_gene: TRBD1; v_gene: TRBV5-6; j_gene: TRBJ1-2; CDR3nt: TGTGCCAGCAGCCTGGGACAGGGGAGGGGCTACACCTTC; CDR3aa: CASSLGQGRGYTF
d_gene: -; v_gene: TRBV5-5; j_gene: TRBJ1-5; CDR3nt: TGTGCCAGCAGCTTGGGGGAGAGGGTTCGGGGTAATCAGCCCCAGCATTTT; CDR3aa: CASSLGERVRGNQPQHF
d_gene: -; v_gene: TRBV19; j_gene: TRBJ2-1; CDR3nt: TGTGCCAGTAGTATAGCCCCAGGAACAGGGTATGAGCAGTTCTTC; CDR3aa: CASSIAPGTGYEQFF
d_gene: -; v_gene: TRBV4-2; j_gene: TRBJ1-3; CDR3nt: TGTGCCAGCAGCCAAGACGTTAGCGTCTCTGGAAACACCATATATTTT; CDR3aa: CASSQDVSVSGNTIYF
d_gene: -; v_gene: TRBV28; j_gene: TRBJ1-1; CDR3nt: TGTGCCAGCAGTTTAATCATAGCAGGGGATTTCACTGAAGCTTTCTTT; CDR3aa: CASSLIIAGDFTEAFF
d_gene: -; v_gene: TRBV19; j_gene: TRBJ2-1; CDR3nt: TGTGCCAGTAGTATAGACGGGGAGCAGTTCTTC; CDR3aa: CASSIDGEQFF
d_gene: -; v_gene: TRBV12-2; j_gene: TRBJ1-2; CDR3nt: TGTGCAAGTCGCTTAGCTGAGGACAGAGGTTATGGCTACACCTTC; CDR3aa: CASRLAEDRGYGYTF
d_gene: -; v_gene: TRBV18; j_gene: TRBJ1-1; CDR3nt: TGTGCCAGCTCACCAGCCGGGAAGAACACTGAAGCTTTCTTT; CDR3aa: CASSPAGKNTEAFF
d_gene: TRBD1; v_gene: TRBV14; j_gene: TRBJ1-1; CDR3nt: TGTGCCAGCAGCCAGAGGGGGCGGACTGAAGCTTTCTTT; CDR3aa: CASSQRGRTEAFF
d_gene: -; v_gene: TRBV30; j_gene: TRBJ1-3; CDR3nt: TGTGCCTGGAGTGTACCGGACACCATATATTTT; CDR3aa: CAWSVPDTIYF
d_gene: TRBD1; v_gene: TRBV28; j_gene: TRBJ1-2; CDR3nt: TGTGCCAGCAGTTTATTGGACAGGATCAACTATGGCTACACCTTC; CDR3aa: CASSLLDRINYGYTF
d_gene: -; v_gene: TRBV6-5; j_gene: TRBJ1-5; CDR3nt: TGTGCCAGCAGTTACGGCCTAGGAGGGGACCAGCCCCAGCATTTT; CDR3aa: CASSYGLGGDQPQHF
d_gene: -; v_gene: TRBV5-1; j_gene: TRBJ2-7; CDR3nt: TGCGCCAGCAGCCTGGGACACCTCTACGAGCAGTACTTC; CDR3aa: CASSLGHLYEQYF
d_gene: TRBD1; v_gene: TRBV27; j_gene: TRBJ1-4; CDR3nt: TGTGCCAGCAGTTTAGCCGGGACAGGGGGTGAAAAACTGTTTTTT; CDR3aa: CASSLAGTGGEKLFF
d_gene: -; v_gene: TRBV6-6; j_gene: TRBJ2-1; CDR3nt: TGTGCCAGCAGTCACAGGGACCTTGGCAATGAGCAGTTCTTC; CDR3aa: CASSHRDLGNEQFF
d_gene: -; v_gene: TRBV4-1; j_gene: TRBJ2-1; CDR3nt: TGCGCCAGCAGCCCCCTAAGAGGACTGCGAAACTACAATGAGCAGTTCTTC; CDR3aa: CASSPLRGLRNYNEQFF
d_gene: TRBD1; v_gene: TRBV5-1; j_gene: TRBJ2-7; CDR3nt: TGCGCCAGCAGCCCAGGACAGGGGAACTACGAGCAGTACTTC; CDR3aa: CASSPGQGNYEQYF
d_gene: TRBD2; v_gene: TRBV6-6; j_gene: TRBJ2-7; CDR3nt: TGTGCCAGCAGTTCCGTTCCTAGCGGGGGTTTATACGAGCAGTACTTC; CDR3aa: CASSSVPSGGLYEQYF
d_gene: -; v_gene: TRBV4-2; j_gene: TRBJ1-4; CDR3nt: TGTGCCAGCAGCCTTGCCGACGGACAAAATGAAAAACTGTTTTTT; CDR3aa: CASSLADGQNEKLFF
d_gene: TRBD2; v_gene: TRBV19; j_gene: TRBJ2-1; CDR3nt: TGTGCCAGTACTCCAGCGGGACCCTTTAGCTCCTACAATGAGCAGTTCTTC; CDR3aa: CASTPAGPFSSYNEQFF
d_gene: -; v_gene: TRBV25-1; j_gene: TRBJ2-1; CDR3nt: TGTGCCAGCAGTGACCTAGACAGGAACTACAATGAGCAGTTCTTC; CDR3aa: CASSDLDRNYNEQFF
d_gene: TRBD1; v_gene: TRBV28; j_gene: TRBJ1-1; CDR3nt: TGTGCCAGCAGTCTTTTCCGGGACAGCGTAGTAAAGGCTTTCTTT; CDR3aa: CASSLFRDSVVKAFF
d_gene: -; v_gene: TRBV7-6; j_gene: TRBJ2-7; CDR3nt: TGTGCCAGCAGCGCCCCGTTGGGCCTGAGCTCCTACGAGCAGTACTTC; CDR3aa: CASSAPLGLSSYEQYF
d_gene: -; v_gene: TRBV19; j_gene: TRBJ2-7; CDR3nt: TGTGCCAGTAGTATGACATCCACCGTTTCCTACGAGCAGTACTTC; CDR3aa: CASSMTSTVSYEQYF
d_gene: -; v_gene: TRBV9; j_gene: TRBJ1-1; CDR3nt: TGTGCCAGCACGAGGGGGGGCGGGATGAACACTGAAGCTTTCTTT; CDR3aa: CASTRGGGMNTEAFF
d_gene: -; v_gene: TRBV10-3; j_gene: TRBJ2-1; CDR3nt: TGTGCCATCAGTCCGGGAACCTACAATGAGCAGTTCTTC; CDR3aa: CAISPGTYNEQFF
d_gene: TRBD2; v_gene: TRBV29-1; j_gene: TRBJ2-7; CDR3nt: TGCAGCGTTGAGAGGCGGAAGCGGGAGCGCTACGAGCAGTACTTC; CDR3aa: CSVERRKRERYEQYF
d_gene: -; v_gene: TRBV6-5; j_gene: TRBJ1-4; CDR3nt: TGTGCCAGCAGTTACGAGGGGGGGGCTAATGAAAAACTGTTTTTT; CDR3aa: CASSYEGGANEKLFF
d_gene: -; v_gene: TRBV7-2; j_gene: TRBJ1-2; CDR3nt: TGTGCCAGCAGCTTAGATGGGGCGGAGTATGGCTACACCTTC; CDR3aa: CASSLDGAEYGYTF
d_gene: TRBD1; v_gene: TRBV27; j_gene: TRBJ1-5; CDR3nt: TGTGCCAGCAGTTGGGGGACAGGGAGCAATCAGCCCCAGCATTTT; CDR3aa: CASSWGTGSNQPQHF
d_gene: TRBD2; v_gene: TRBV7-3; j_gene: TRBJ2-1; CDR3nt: TGTGCCAGCAGCTTACACAGCGGGGGGGCCCCTGAGCAGTTCTTC; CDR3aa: CASSLHSGGAPEQFF